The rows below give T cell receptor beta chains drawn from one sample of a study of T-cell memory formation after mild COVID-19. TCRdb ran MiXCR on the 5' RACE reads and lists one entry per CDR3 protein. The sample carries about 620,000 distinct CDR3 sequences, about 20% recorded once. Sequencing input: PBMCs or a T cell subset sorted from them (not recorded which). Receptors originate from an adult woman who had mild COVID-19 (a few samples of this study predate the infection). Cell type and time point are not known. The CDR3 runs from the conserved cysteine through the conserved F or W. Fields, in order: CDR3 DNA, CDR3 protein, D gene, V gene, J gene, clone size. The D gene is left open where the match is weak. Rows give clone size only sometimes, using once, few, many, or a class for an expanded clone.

DNA: TGTGCCAGCAGTCGGGACAGGGTTGGAACTGAAGCTTTCTTT; CDR3: CASSRDRVGTEAFF; D: TRBD1; V: TRBV6-5; J: TRBJ1-1; size: .
DNA: TGCGCCAGCAGCTCCCTCGTGCCGGGAGACCCGGGATGGATGTTTTTT; CDR3: CASSSLVPGDPGWMFF; D: .; V: TRBV5-1; J: TRBJ2-2; size: .
DNA: TGTGCCAGCAGCTTGATGGACAGTGGCACAGATACGCAGTATTTT; CDR3: CASSLMDSGTDTQYF; D: .; V: TRBV5-8; J: TRBJ2-3; size: once
DNA: TGCGCCAGCAGCCCGGACAGGGGCTTCTCCTACGAGCAGTACTTC; CDR3: CASSPDRGFSYEQYF; D: TRBD1; V: TRBV5-1; J: TRBJ2-7; size: many
DNA: TGCGCCAGCAGCCAAGATGACGGGAGGGCAAATGAGCAGTTCTTC; CDR3: CASSQDDGRANEQFF; D: TRBD2; V: TRBV4-3; J: TRBJ2-1; size: .
DNA: TGCGCCAGCAACCGTCCGGGGGCGATGAACACTGAAGCTTTCTTT; CDR3: CASNRPGAMNTEAFF; D: .; V: TRBV23-1; J: TRBJ1-1; size: .
DNA: TGTGCCAGCAGCTTAGCGAGGGCAGACAATCAGCCCCAGCATTTT; CDR3: CASSLARADNQPQHF; D: .; V: TRBV7-8; J: TRBJ1-5; size: many
DNA: TGTGCCAGCAGTTTTGGGAACAGAGTCTTCTTC; CDR3: CASSFGNRVFF; D: .; V: TRBV12-3/TRBV12-4; J: TRBJ2-1; size: .
DNA: TGTGCCAGCAGCTCCCGGGACAGGTTTCCTCTGGGCGGGGAGCTGTTTTTT; CDR3: CASSSRDRFPLGGELFF; D: TRBD1; V: TRBV5-6; J: TRBJ2-2; size: .
DNA: TGTGCCAGCAGACCTGCCGGGACGAACTACGAGCAGTACTTC; CDR3: CASRPAGTNYEQYF; D: .; V: TRBV5-6; J: TRBJ2-7; size: once
DNA: TGTGCCAGCAGTTCTCACGGGACAGGGGATTCTAACTATGGCTACACCTTC; CDR3: CASSSHGTGDSNYGYTF; D: TRBD1; V: TRBV12-3/TRBV12-4; J: TRBJ1-2; size: .
DNA: TGTGCCAGCAGCGCTAGCGGGGGGCATGAGCAGTTCTTC; CDR3: CASSASGGHEQFF; D: TRBD2; V: TRBV7-6; J: TRBJ2-1; size: .
DNA: TGCAGTGCTAGAGATTCCCAACGACTTGGCCTCGGTAGCGGGGGGTCCCGCACAGATACGCAGTATTTT; CDR3: CSARDSQRLGLGSGGSRTDTQYF; D: TRBD2; V: TRBV20-1; J: TRBJ2-3; size: .
DNA: TGTGCCAGCAGCCTTTCCGGGGCTGAAACAGTAAAGACCCAGTACTTC; CDR3: CASSLSGAETVKTQYF; D: .; V: TRBV7-9; J: TRBJ2-5; size: .
DNA: TGTGCCAGCAGCAAAGGGACTAAAAATTACGAGCAGTACTTC; CDR3: CASSKGTKNYEQYF; D: .; V: TRBV21-1; J: TRBJ2-7; size: many
DNA: TGTGCCACCAGTGATCCTGGAGGGACATTCCATGGCTACACCTTC; CDR3: CATSDPGGTFHGYTF; D: .; V: TRBV24-1; J: TRBJ1-2; size: few
DNA: TGTGCCAGCAGCTCGAGATGGCAGAGCACCGGGGAGCTGTTTTTT; CDR3: CASSSRWQSTGELFF; D: .; V: TRBV4-2; J: TRBJ2-2; size: .
DNA: TGTGCCACCAGTGATTCCTTCGGGGGCTCCTACAATGAGCAGTTCTTC; CDR3: CATSDSFGGSYNEQFF; D: .; V: TRBV24-1; J: TRBJ2-1; size: .
DNA: TGCGCCAGCAGCTTGGAGGCGTCGGGACTTCGTCAAGAGACCCAGTACTTC; CDR3: CASSLEASGLRQETQYF; D: .; V: TRBV5-1; J: TRBJ2-5; size: many
DNA: TGCAGCGTAGACGAAGAGAAGTTCAACACTGAAGCTTTCTTT; CDR3: CSVDEEKFNTEAFF; D: .; V: TRBV29-1; J: TRBJ1-1; size: .
DNA: TGTGCCAGCAGCCGTACTGGGGCCCGGGGGGCCGGGGAGCTGTTTTTT; CDR3: CASSRTGARGAGELFF; D: TRBD2; V: TRBV5-5; J: TRBJ2-2; size: .
DNA: TGTGCCACCAGAACAGGCTATAGCTCCTACAATGAGCAGTTCTTC; CDR3: CATRTGYSSYNEQFF; D: .; V: TRBV24-1; J: TRBJ2-1; size: .
DNA: TGTGCCACCAGTGAAGCCGGATCCGGGCCCCAAGCTGGAGCTTTCTTT; CDR3: CATSEAGSGPQAGAFF; D: .; V: TRBV24-1; J: TRBJ1-1; size: once
DNA: TGCAGTGCTACCCCTGCGACTAGCACCAGCTCCTACAATGAGCAGTTCTTC; CDR3: CSATPATSTSSYNEQFF; D: TRBD2; V: TRBV20-1; J: TRBJ2-1; size: few
DNA: TGTGCCAGCACGGGACTAGCGGGAGGCTACAATGAGCAGTTCTTC; CDR3: CASTGLAGGYNEQFF; D: TRBD2; V: TRBV9; J: TRBJ2-1; size: .
DNA: TGTGCCTGGAGTGAGGGTGTCGGTAACACCATATATTTT; CDR3: CAWSEGVGNTIYF; D: .; V: TRBV30; J: TRBJ1-3; size: .
DNA: TGCGCCAGCAGCCGGGCAGGGGGCCAACCTACCGGGGCCAACGTCCTGACTTTC; CDR3: CASSRAGGQPTGANVLTF; D: TRBD1; V: TRBV4-1; J: TRBJ2-6; size: .
DNA: TGTGCCAGCAGTGAAATTTATAGGGCTTCTGACGAGCAGTACTTC; CDR3: CASSEIYRASDEQYF; D: .; V: TRBV2; J: TRBJ2-7; size: few
DNA: TGTGCCAGCAGTGCCTTACAGGGGCCACTAGAGAACACTGAAGCTTTCTTT; CDR3: CASSALQGPLENTEAFF; D: TRBD1; V: TRBV25-1; J: TRBJ1-1; size: .
DNA: TGTGCCAGCAGTTCGGTCAATCAGCCCCAGCATTTT; CDR3: CASSSVNQPQHF; D: .; V: TRBV27; J: TRBJ1-5; size: .
DNA: TGTGCCAGCTCACCAAGACAGTTGAACACCGGGGAGCTGTTTTTT; CDR3: CASSPRQLNTGELFF; D: .; V: TRBV18; J: TRBJ2-2; size: few
DNA: TGTGCCGATGGAGGATATGAGAGGTTGAACACTGAAGCTTTCTTT; CDR3: CADGGYERLNTEAFF; D: .; V: TRBV7-2; J: TRBJ1-1; size: .
DNA: TGTGCCAGCAGCAAACAAAACTACGAGCAGTACTTC; CDR3: CASSKQNYEQYF; D: .; V: TRBV6-6; J: TRBJ2-7; size: few
DNA: TGCAGTGCTAGAGTTCAGGGGACCTACGAGCAGTACTTC; CDR3: CSARVQGTYEQYF; D: .; V: TRBV20-1; J: TRBJ2-7; size: few
DNA: TGCGCCAGCAGCTTTGACGTGATAAGGGGCTACGAGCAGTACTTC; CDR3: CASSFDVIRGYEQYF; D: .; V: TRBV5-1; J: TRBJ2-7; size: .
DNA: TGTGCCAGCAGGGGCGAAAGCAATCGGGAGCTGTTTTTT; CDR3: CASRGESNRELFF; D: .; V: TRBV6-1; J: TRBJ2-2; size: few
DNA: TGTGCCACCAGCAGAGATCTAGCGGGAGGGCGCGAGCAGTTCTTC; CDR3: CATSRDLAGGREQFF; D: TRBD2; V: TRBV15; J: TRBJ2-1; size: few
DNA: TGTGCCAGCAGTGCGGCCCGGCAGGGTGGTTCACCCCTCCACTTT; CDR3: CASSAARQGGSPLHF; D: .; V: TRBV2; J: TRBJ1-6; size: few
DNA: TGTGCCACCAGTACAGGGGCTACTAACTATGGCTACACCTTC; CDR3: CATSTGATNYGYTF; D: TRBD1; V: TRBV24-1; J: TRBJ1-2; size: .
DNA: TGTGCCAGCAGCTTGCTAGCGGAGGGGAATGAGCAGTTCTTC; CDR3: CASSLLAEGNEQFF; D: TRBD2; V: TRBV5-6; J: TRBJ2-1; size: .
DNA: TGTGCCAGCAGCTTAGAGGCCCAGATCCCCCACAATGAGCAGTTCTTC; CDR3: CASSLEAQIPHNEQFF; D: .; V: TRBV11-2; J: TRBJ2-1; size: .
DNA: TGTGCCAGCAGTTACGATGGGGAGGAAGCTTTCTTT; CDR3: CASSYDGEEAFF; D: .; V: TRBV6-5; J: TRBJ1-1; size: .
DNA: TGTGCCAGCAGCTTGGGGCTGAACTCTGGAAACACCATATATTTT; CDR3: CASSLGLNSGNTIYF; D: .; V: TRBV5-6; J: TRBJ1-3; size: .
DNA: TGTGCCAGCAGCGCGCCGAGGGACAGGGGCGGCACAGATACGCAGTATTTT; CDR3: CASSAPRDRGGTDTQYF; D: TRBD1; V: TRBV9; J: TRBJ2-3; size: .
DNA: TGCAGTGCCCCAGGGGCAGCAGAGACCCAGTACTTC; CDR3: CSAPGAAETQYF; D: .; V: TRBV20-1; J: TRBJ2-5; size: .
DNA: TGCAGCGTTGACGAGGGGGCTGGGAGCAATCAGCCCCAGCATTTT; CDR3: CSVDEGAGSNQPQHF; D: TRBD1; V: TRBV29-1; J: TRBJ1-5; size: .
DNA: TGTGCCATCAGTGAGCCGGGGTTGGACACTGAAGCTTTCTTT; CDR3: CAISEPGLDTEAFF; D: .; V: TRBV10-3; J: TRBJ1-1; size: few
DNA: TGTGCCAGCAGGCGCCGGGGCCCGCCCTACGAGCAGTACTTC; CDR3: CASRRRGPPYEQYF; D: .; V: TRBV7-8; J: TRBJ2-7; size: few
DNA: TGTGCCACCAGTGATTCCCACCAGGGACGCTACAATGAGCAGTTCTTC; CDR3: CATSDSHQGRYNEQFF; D: .; V: TRBV24-1; J: TRBJ2-1; size: few
DNA: TGTGCCAGCAGCCAAGTAGTTAGCGGGGGAGATACGCAGTATTTT; CDR3: CASSQVVSGGDTQYF; D: TRBD2; V: TRBV4-2; J: TRBJ2-3; size: many
DNA: TGTGCCAGCAGGGCGACAGGGACCTTTAATCAGCCCCAGCATTTT; CDR3: CASRATGTFNQPQHF; D: TRBD1; V: TRBV5-8; J: TRBJ1-5; size: few
DNA: TGTGCCAGCACCCTTAGCGGGCTAGACTACAATGAGCAGTTCTTC; CDR3: CASTLSGLDYNEQFF; D: TRBD2; V: TRBV12-3/TRBV12-4; J: TRBJ2-1; size: many
DNA: TGTGCCAGCAGTTTACGGACTAGCGGGAGGGCTACCTCCTACAATGAGCAGTTCTTC; CDR3: CASSLRTSGRATSYNEQFF; D: TRBD2; V: TRBV27; J: TRBJ2-1; size: few